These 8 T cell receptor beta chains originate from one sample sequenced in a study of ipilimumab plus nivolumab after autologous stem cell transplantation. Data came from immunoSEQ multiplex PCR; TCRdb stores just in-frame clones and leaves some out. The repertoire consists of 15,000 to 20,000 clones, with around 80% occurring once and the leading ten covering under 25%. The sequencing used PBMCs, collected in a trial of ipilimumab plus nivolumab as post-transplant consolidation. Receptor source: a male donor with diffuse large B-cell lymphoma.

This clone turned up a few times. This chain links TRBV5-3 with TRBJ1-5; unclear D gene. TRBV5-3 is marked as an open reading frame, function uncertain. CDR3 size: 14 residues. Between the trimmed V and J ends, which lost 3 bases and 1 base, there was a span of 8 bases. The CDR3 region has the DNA TGTGCCAGAAGCTGCCGAGACAGCAATCAGCCCCAGCATTTT. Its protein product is CARSCRDSNQPQHF.

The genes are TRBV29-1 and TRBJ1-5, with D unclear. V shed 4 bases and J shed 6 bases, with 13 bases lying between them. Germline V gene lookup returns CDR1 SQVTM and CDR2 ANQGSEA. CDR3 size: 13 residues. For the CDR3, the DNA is TGCAGCGTTGTTGAGAGGACGGGTCAGCCCCAGCATTTT. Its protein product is CSVVERTGQPQHF.

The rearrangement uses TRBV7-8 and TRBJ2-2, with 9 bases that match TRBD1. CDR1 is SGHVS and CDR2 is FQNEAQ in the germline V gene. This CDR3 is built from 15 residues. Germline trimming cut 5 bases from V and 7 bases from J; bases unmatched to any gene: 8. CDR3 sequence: CASSQNRGLSGELFF. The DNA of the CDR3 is TGTGCCAGCAGCCAGAACAGGGGGCTCAGCGGGGAGCTGTTTTTT.

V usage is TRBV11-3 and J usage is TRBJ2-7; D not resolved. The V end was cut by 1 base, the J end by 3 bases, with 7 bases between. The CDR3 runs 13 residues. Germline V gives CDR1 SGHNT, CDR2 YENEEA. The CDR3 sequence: CASSLVLGYEQYF. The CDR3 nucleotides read TGTGCCAGCAGCTTAGTACTGGGCTACGAGCAGTACTTC.

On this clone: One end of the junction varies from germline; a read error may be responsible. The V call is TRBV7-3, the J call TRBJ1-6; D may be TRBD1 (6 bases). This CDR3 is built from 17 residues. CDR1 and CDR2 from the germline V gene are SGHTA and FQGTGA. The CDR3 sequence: CASSLYRELSYNSPLHF. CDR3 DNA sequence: TGTGCCAGCAGCTTATACAGGGAGCTCTCCTATAATTCGCCCCTCCACTTT.

CDR3: CASSLIPRGATDTQYF. CDR3 bases: TGCGCCAGCAGCTTGATCCCCCGTGGTGCCACAGATACGCAGTATTTT. This chain links TRBV5-1 with TRBJ2-3; no clear D. Trimming shortened V by 1 base and J by 2 bases, and 14 bases separated the two germline ends. Germline CDR1 reads SGHRS; CDR2 reads YFSETQ. The CDR3 runs to 16 residues.

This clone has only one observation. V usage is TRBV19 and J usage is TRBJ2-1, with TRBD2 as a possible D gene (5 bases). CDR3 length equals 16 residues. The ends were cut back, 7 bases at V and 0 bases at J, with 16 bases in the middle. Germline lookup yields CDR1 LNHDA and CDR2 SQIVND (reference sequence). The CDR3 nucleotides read TGTGCCAGTACCGCAAGGCGGAGGAGCTCCTACAATGAGCAGTTCTTC. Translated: CASTARRRSSYNEQFF.

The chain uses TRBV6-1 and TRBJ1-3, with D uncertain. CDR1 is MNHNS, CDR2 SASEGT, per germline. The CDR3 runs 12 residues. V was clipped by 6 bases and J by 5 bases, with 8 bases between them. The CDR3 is CASRDPRNTIYF. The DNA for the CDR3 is TGTGCCAGCAGGGACCCGAGAAACACCATATATTTT.